Following are 10 T cell receptor beta chains from one sample sequenced in a study of shared clonotypes between healthy human individuals. Assay used: immunoSEQ multiplex PCR; TCRdb lists only in-frame clones, some missing. This table holds some 530,000 clones, 70% to 85% found once. The sequencing sample was made of PBMCs. All receptors come from a woman in her forties in good health. Some clones in this sample may be carry-over from other donors' samples.

CDR3 loop: CSAPPDGQAGGYTF. The CDR3, as DNA: TGCAGCGCACCACCCGATGGTCAGGCGGGTGGCTACACCTTC. The gene calls are TRBV29-1 and TRBJ1-2; D is unresolved. The germline CDR1 and CDR2 sequences are SQVTM and ANQGSEA. V lost 7 bases and J 7 bases, leaving 22 bases between the germline ends. The CDR3 runs to 14 residues.

This chain joins TRBV7-3 and TRBJ2-3, with D maybe TRBD2 (7 bases). This CDR3 spans 19 amino acids. Germline loops: CDR1 SGHTA, CDR2 FQGTGA. Between the trimmed V and J ends, which lost 2 bases and 0 bases, there was a span of 21 bases. The CDR3, as DNA: TGTGCCAGCAGCTTAGTCGGGGGGCGCGACCCCTTTAGCACAGATACGCAGTATTTT. It yields the protein CASSLVGGRDPFSTDTQYF.

The chain has TRBV4-3 and TRBJ1-6; no definite D call. This CDR3 is built from 15 residues. Germline V lookup: CDR1 LGHNA, CDR2 YSLEER. The V and J ends lost 0 bases and 9 bases respectively, with 12 bases between them. The CDR3 reads CASSQDRSRGSPLHF. CDR3 in DNA: TGCGCCAGCAGCCAAGACAGGTCGCGGGGTTCACCCCTCCACTTT.

This clone was counted between two and nine times. J is TRBJ2-2 and V is TRBV7-3; 11 bases are shared with TRBD2. V dropped 5 bases and J dropped 5; count of bases not matched to a gene: 1. The CDR3 extends over 14 amino acids. Germline V gene sequence: CDR1 SGHTA, CDR2 FQGTGA. This CDR3 reads CASSRTSGTGELFF. The CDR3 DNA reads TGTGCCAGCAGCCGGACTAGCGGGACCGGGGAGCTGTTTTTT.

Note on this clone: With a far larger clone one base away, a read error is the likely cause. The chain employs TRBV30 and TRBJ1-2; D not certain. The CDR3 runs 11 residues. Germline CDR1 GTSNPN, CDR2 SVGIG (reference sequence). CDR3 residues: CARSSPADYTF. The CDR3 DNA is TGTGCCCGGAGTTCTCCCGCGGACTACACCTTC.

This chain connects TRBV9 to TRBJ2-1; TRBD2 matches 13 bases. This CDR3 has 17 amino acids. Per germline, CDR1 SGDLS and CDR2 YYNGEE. V dropped 4 bases and J dropped 7; count of bases not matched to a gene: 11. The CDR3 nucleotides are TGTGCCAGCAGCCTCTCAGGGACTAGCGGGATTGGGAATGAGCAGTTCTTC. Amino acid sequence: CASSLSGTSGIGNEQFF.

The chain is built from TRBV19 and TRBJ1-1, with a possible D match to TRBD1 (6 bases). Trimming cost V 3 bases and J 0 bases, with 14 bases left between them. The germline V gene encodes CDR1 LNHDA and CDR2 SQIVND (reference sequence). The CDR3 is 16 amino acids. The CDR3 here is CASSIPVGQMNTEAFF. CDR3 in DNA: TGTGCCAGTAGTATCCCCGTCGGACAGATGAACACTGAAGCTTTCTTT.

The chain links TRBV19 to TRBJ2-1; the match to TRBD1 covers 8 bases. The CDR3 runs to 15 residues. With V trimmed by 3 bases and J by 7 bases, 8 bases remained unmatched. Germline V gene sequence: CDR1 LNHDA, CDR2 SQIVND (reference sequence). CDR3 protein: CASSIRQGAKNEQFF. The CDR3 DNA is TGTGCCAGTAGTATTCGTCAGGGGGCGAAAAATGAGCAGTTCTTC.

V is TRBV11-1 and J is TRBJ1-1; D unclear. CDR1 and CDR2 from the germline V gene are SGHAT and FQDESV (reference sequence). V was trimmed by 0 bases and J by 4 bases, leaving 15 bases between them. CDR3 length equals 16 residues. CDR3 nucleotide sequence: TGTGCCAGCAGCTTAGCCCGGGGAGGAACAGCCACTGAAGCTTTCTTT. Translated, it gives CASSLARGGTATEAFF. The full variable domain, in which reference TRBV11-1 and TRBJ1-1 provide the parts outside the CDR3, is EAEVAQSPRYKITEKSQAVAFWCDPISGHATLYWYRQILGQGPELLVQFQDESVVDDSQLPKDRFSAERLKGVDSTLKIQPAELGDSAMYLCASSLARGGTATEAFFGQGTRLTVV.

This rearrangement joins TRBV6-1 to TRBJ2-5; 12 nucleotides align to TRBD2. With V trimmed by 5 bases and J by 2 bases, 3 bases remained unmatched. This CDR3 spans 15 amino acids. Germline V gene lookup returns CDR1 MNHNS and CDR2 SASEGT. Here the CDR3 reads CASSRLAGAQETQYF. DNA for the CDR3: TGTGCCAGCAGTCGACTAGCGGGGGCTCAAGAGACCCAGTACTTC.